What follows describes a single T cell receptor beta chain. Its antigen is still unknown. The template used for profiling TCR beta VDJ and CDR3 was genomic DNA. TCRdb redid the calling of the reads with MiXCR, one entry per CDR3 protein. Among roughly 61,000 distinct CDR3 sequences listed, approximately 50% were seen once. Selection for sequencing was limited to patients who had shown CD8+CD57+ cell expansion by flow cytometry. Patients were untreated when blood was sampled. The germline V and J ends were trimmed by 1 base and 5 bases, with 12 bases remaining between them. Germline CDR1 is SQVTM and CDR2 is ANQGSEA. The CDR3 spans 14 residues. These data come from a study of CD8+CD57+ T cells in acquired aplastic anemia. Study information: Sorted CD4+ and CD8+ cells gave an average of about 3.4 ug of DNA. Whole-study results and caveats: Researchers report that approximately 28 CD8+ CDR3 sequences appeared in both patients and controls.

The source of this sequence is a human donor with aplastic anemia. The V call is TRBV29-1, the J call TRBJ2-1; D is perhaps TRBD1 (6 bases). The specimen was sorted CD4+, CD8+, or CD8+CD57+ T cells (not recorded which) from PBMCs. The chain's CDR3 is CSVEGGGTDNEQFF. For the CDR3, the DNA is TGCAGCGTTGAAGGTGGGGGCACGGACAATGAGCAGTTCTTC.